This T cell receptor beta chain emerged from a study of cytomegalovirus exposure and HLA in healthy donors. Whole-study context: A prior study identified 120 million or so unique TCR beta sequences from about 180 million T cells. Study-level points and caveats: Segments of the TCR beta V type were, in most cases, productive about 87% or about 30% of the time in an earlier analysis. TCR beta chain V- and J-gene trimming was linked, in a later analysis, to a missense variant in DCLRE1C. In a later analysis, at a false discovery rate of 0.05, fewer than 20,000 TCR beta sequences matched HLA alleles.

The CDR3 covers 17 residues. 60 Vbeta and 13 Jbeta primers were used in PCR. Some clones are missing from TCRdb's copy, which holds only in-frame ones; the method was immunoSEQ multiplex PCR. This sample has 90,000 to 120,000 clones, with roughly 70% found just once. In regard to this clone: Its antigen is not known.

Sequencing was done on a sample of PBMCs. The clonotype comes from a woman between 35 and 50 years old in good health and CMV-seropositive. The chain carries TRBV21-1 and TRBJ1-5; the table's D call, TRBD1, has no DNA check behind it. TRBV21-1 is deemed a pseudogene. CDR3 DNA sequence: TGTGCCAGCAGCAAACCTCGGACAGATCGTAGCAATCAGCCCCAGCATTTT. Translated, it gives CASSKPRTDRSNQPQHF.